These 20 T cell receptor beta chains originate from one sample sequenced in a study of cytomegalovirus exposure and HLA in healthy donors. PCR primers comprised 60 Vbeta and 13 Jbeta primers. Assay used: immunoSEQ multiplex PCR; TCRdb lists only in-frame clones, some missing. The table shows about 150,000 clones, with approximately 75% occurring only once. Material: PBMCs. Every receptor here comes from a male donor in good health and CMV-seronegative.

V usage is TRBV30 and J usage is TRBJ1-2; D is undetermined. Trimming removed 2 bases from V and 7 bases from J, with 8 bases in between. In germline, CDR1 is GTSNPN, CDR2 SVGIG (reference sequence). This CDR3 contains 11 residues. The CDR3 here is CAWSWRSGYTF. The DNA of the CDR3 is TGTGCCTGGAGTTGGCGGTCTGGCTACACCTTC.

This rearrangement joins TRBV5-4 to TRBJ2-1; TRBD1 is a possible D gene (6 bases). CDR1 SGHNT and CDR2 YYREEE come from the germline V gene (reference sequence). The V end was cut by 4 bases, the J end by 7 bases, with 21 bases between. The length of the CDR3 is 16 residues. The CDR3 DNA follows: TGTGCCAGCAGCGGGGTGTCAGGGGCTCTACGAAATGAGCAGTTCTTC. Translation gives CASSGVSGALRNEQFF.

The chain has TRBV16 and TRBJ2-7; D possibly corresponds to TRBD2 (7 bases). The V end was cut by 3 bases, the J end by 5 bases, with 11 bases between. The CDR3 contains 13 residues. Germline assignment: CDR1 KGHSY and CDR2 FQNENV. CDR3 region: CASSHRGADEQYF. For the CDR3, the DNA is TGTGCCAGCAGCCACCGGGGGGCGGACGAGCAGTACTTC.

The chain combines TRBV12-5 with TRBJ2-2; TRBD1 matches at 9 bases. The CDR3 has 15 amino acids. Unmatched junction bases numbered 1, after V lost 4 bases and J lost 1 base. Germline V gene sequence: CDR1 LGHNT, CDR2 FRNRAP. CDR3 nucleotide sequence: TGTGCTAGTGGTTCGGGACAGGGGAACACCGGGGAGCTGTTTTTT. It translates to CASGSGQGNTGELFF.

The chain recombines TRBV5-1 with TRBJ1-2, with 8 bases that match TRBD1. This CDR3 spans 15 amino acids. V shed 3 bases, J shed 7 bases, and the junction held 11 bases outside the gene matches. CDR1 and CDR2 (germline): SGHRS, YFSETQ. The CDR3 region has the DNA TGCGCCAGCAGCTCCGGGACAGGTCCCAGGAGTGGCTACACCTTC. It codes for CASSSGTGPRSGYTF. Full variable domain (remainder filled in from reference TRBV5-1 and TRBJ1-2): KAGVTQTPRYLIKTRGQQVTLSCSPISGHRSVSWYQQTPGQGLQFLFEYFSETQRNKGNFPGRFSGRQFSNSRSEMNVSTLELGDSALYLCASSSGTGPRSGYTFGSGTRLTVV.

V and J are TRBV18 and TRBJ2-7, with 8 bases aligning to TRBD1. Germline assignment: CDR1 KGHSH and CDR2 LQKENI. The length of the CDR3 is 15 residues. Unmatched junction bases numbered 5, after V lost 2 bases and J lost 2 bases. The CDR3, as DNA: TGTGCCAGCTCACCATCGGGACAGGTTACCTACGAGCAGTACTTC. Encoded protein: CASSPSGQVTYEQYF.

This rearrangement joins TRBV15 to TRBJ2-7; 12 bases align to TRBD1. Germline values: CDR1 LNHNV, CDR2 YYDKDF (reference sequence). This CDR3 has 18 amino acids. Losses at the gene ends were 2 bases for V and 7 bases for J; bases not matched to a gene: 15. CDR3 loop: CATSRNNGWGDRGLEQYF. The CDR3 DNA is TGTGCCACCAGCAGAAATAATGGGTGGGGGGACAGGGGGCTTGAGCAGTACTTC.

The J gene is TRBJ2-1, the V gene TRBV10-2, with 14 bases lining up with TRBD2. This CDR3 is 16 amino acids long. With V trimmed by 7 bases and J by 6 bases, 8 bases remained unmatched. The germline CDR1 and CDR2 sequences are WSHSY and SAAADI. CDR3 region: CASTWVGLAGGNEQFF. The CDR3 bases are TGCGCCAGCACTTGGGTCGGACTAGCGGGGGGCAATGAGCAGTTCTTC.

The J gene is TRBJ2-7, the V gene TRBV30; TRBD2 is a possible D gene (7 bases). Germline CDR1 is GTSNPN and CDR2 is SVGIG (reference sequence). V was cut by 2 bases and J by 7 bases, with 18 bases left in between. The CDR3 consists of 14 residues. The CDR3 sequence is CAWSNRGGFREQYF. As DNA, the CDR3 is TGTGCCTGGAGTAATAGGGGGGGCTTTAGAGAGCAGTACTTC.

The chain employs TRBV9 and TRBJ2-1; the match to TRBD2 covers 15 bases. The junction had 10 bases not matched to a gene; V was cut back by 4 bases and J by 8 bases. CDR1 SGDLS and CDR2 YYNGEE come from the germline V gene. The CDR3 loop spans 17 amino acids. CDR3 sequence (DNA): TGTGCCAGCAGCCCCCGGACTAGCGGGGGGGCCTTGGATGAGCAGTTCTTC. Protein sequence: CASSPRTSGGALDEQFF.

This sequence joins TRBV18 and TRBJ1-4; tentative D call: TRBD1 (5 bases). Trimming took 1 base from V and 8 from J, leaving 14 bases between them. Germline CDR1 KGHSH, CDR2 LQKENI. This CDR3 region has 15 residues. CDR3 bases: TGTGCCAGCTCACCACTCACGGGGGAAGGGGAAAAACTGTTTTTT. Translating it yields CASSPLTGEGEKLFF.

This chain connects TRBV13 to TRBJ1-1; the match to TRBD1 covers 7 bases. There are 14 residues in the CDR3. Trimming took 5 bases from V and 0 from J; bases not matched to a gene: 3. CDR1 and CDR2 from the germline V gene are PRHDT and FYEKMQ (reference sequence). The CDR3 sequence: CASSPGQMNTEAFF. For the CDR3, the DNA is TGTGCCAGCAGCCCGGGACAGATGAACACTGAAGCTTTCTTT.

This chain links TRBV30 with TRBJ2-1, with D perhaps matching TRBD1 (6 bases). The CDR3 totals 14 residues. The germline CDR1 and CDR2 sequences are GTSNPN and SVGIG (reference sequence). Trimming cost V 8 bases and J 4 bases, with 18 bases left between them. The DNA of the CDR3 is TGTGCCGGGCGGACGAGACAGGCGTACAATGAGCAGTTCTTC. As protein: CAGRTRQAYNEQFF.

The V and J genes are TRBV7-3 and TRBJ1-2; D is undetermined. In germline, CDR1 is SGHTA, CDR2 FQGTGA. CDR3 length: 15 residues. Trimming pared 0 bases from V and 4 bases from J, leaving 12 bases between. The CDR3 protein is CASSLTAGTTYGYTF. In DNA, the CDR3 is TGTGCCAGCAGCTTAACGGCAGGCACCACCTATGGCTACACCTTC.

CDR3 region: CAWSGGLSGNTIYF. The CDR3 coding sequence is TGTGCCTGGTCAGGGGGTCTCTCTGGAAACACCATATATTTT. This rearrangement joins TRBV30 to TRBJ1-3; 7 bases line up with TRBD1. There are 14 residues in the CDR3. J gave up 0 bases and V 5 bases, and 4 bases lay outside the gene matches. Germline CDR1 reads GTSNPN; CDR2 reads SVGIG (reference sequence). The whole variable domain, filled in from reference TRBV30 and TRBJ1-3, reads SQTIHQWPATLVQPVGSPLSLECTVEGTSNPNLYWYRQAAGRGLQLLFYSVGIGQISSEVPQNLSASRPQDRQFILSSKKLLLSDSGFYLCAWSGGLSGNTIYFGEGSWLTVV.

This chain links TRBV9 with TRBJ2-3; 11 bases are a match to TRBD2. CDR1 SGDLS and CDR2 YYNGEE come from the germline V gene. Trimming removed 4 bases from V and 1 base from J; junction bases left unmatched: 11. This CDR3 comprises 18 residues. The CDR3 DNA sequence: TGTGCCAGCAGCTCCATGGCCACTAGCGGGGGACGCACAGATACGCAGTATTTT. Encoded protein: CASSSMATSGGRTDTQYF.

This clone has a single count. The chain employs TRBV19 and TRBJ1-5; 8 positions agree with TRBD1. This CDR3 contains 15 residues. Trimming removed 5 bases from V and 4 bases from J; junction bases left unmatched: 7. The germline gives CDR1 LNHDA, CDR2 SQIVND (reference sequence). Written as DNA, the CDR3 is TGTGCCAGTAGTGCGGGACAGGACGGGAATCAGCCCCAGCATTTT. Its protein is CASSAGQDGNQPQHF.

This chain joins TRBV2 and TRBJ2-5; 7 bases fit TRBD2. The J call may be mistaken, given a closer DNA end match to TRBJ2-7. Germline CDR1 SNHLY, CDR2 FYNNEI. The CDR3 spans 13 residues. This chain's CDR3 is CASSYAGRDEQYF. The CDR3 DNA reads TGTGCCAGCAGTTACGCGGGGAGGGACGAGCAGTACTTC.

The chain uses TRBV7-3 and TRBJ1-1; D perhaps matches TRBD1 (5 bases). The CDR3 sequence is 13 residues long. V was cut by 5 bases and J by 1 base, with 8 bases left in between. Germline assignment: CDR1 SGHTA and CDR2 FQGTGA. CDR3 DNA sequence: TGTGCCAGCAGCACACAGGAGAACACTGAAGCTTTCTTT. Translated, it gives CASSTQENTEAFF. The entire variable domain, with the rest obtained from reference TRBV7-3 and TRBJ1-1, is as follows: GAGVSQTPSNKVTEKGKYVELRCDPISGHTALYWYRQSLGQGPEFLIYFQGTGAADDSGLPNDRFFAVRPEGSVSTLKIQRTERGDSAVYLCASSTQENTEAFFGQGTRLTVV.

This chain joins TRBV19 and TRBJ1-5; D not certain. This CDR3 region has 14 residues. Between the trimmed V and J ends, which lost 11 bases and 0 bases, there was a span of 14 bases. Per germline, CDR1 LNHDA and CDR2 SQIVND (reference sequence). CDR3 DNA sequence: TGTGCCTCTCTCGAGGAGTTTAGCAATCAGCCCCAGCATTTT. Its translation is CASLEEFSNQPQHF.